This TCR beta chain emerged from a study of blood T cell repertoires in COVID-19. The method was immunoSEQ multiplex PCR; TCRdb's version includes in-frame clones alone and lacks a portion of them. The repertoire holds nearly 200,000 clones, with about 90% as singletons. Germline CDR1 is MDHEN and CDR2 is SYDVKM. CDR3 length: 14 amino acids. Trimming shortened V by 7 bases and J by 3 bases, and 16 bases separated the two germline ends. The clonotype originates from a woman in her seventies with acute or convalescent COVID-19. The rearrangement links TRBV28 to TRBJ2-7; tentative D call: TRBD1 (6 bases). Source material: peripheral blood. The CDR3 sequence: CASTFSGTNYEQYF. The DNA of the CDR3 is TGTGCCAGCACCTTCAGTGGGACAAACTACGAGCAGTACTTC.